This section outlines one T cell receptor beta chain sequence together with its context. Since the CDR3 does not end with the conserved phenylalanine or tryptophan, this likely comes from a read error. The record originates from a study of T-cell reconstitution after alpha-beta-depleted transplantation in children. This CDR3 contains 15 residues. CDR1 is SGHRS, CDR2 YFSETQ, per germline. The ends were cut back, 4 bases at V and 5 bases at J, with 16 bases in the middle. A TCRbeta library incorporating unique molecular identifiers was prepared. TCRdb recomputed calls from the PCR reads with MiXCR, one row per CDR3 protein. The table has about 130,000 distinct CDR3 sequences, more than 9.5% seen once.

The sequencing used PBMCs, mostly from graft donor cells, collected 180 days after TCRalphabeta/CD19-depleted stem cell transplant. This clonotype originated in a girl less than two years old who had a stem cell transplant for combined immunodeficiency, so the T cells may come from the graft donor. The chain links TRBV5-1 to TRBJ2-1, with D perhaps being TRBD1 or TRBD2 (5 bases each). The CDR3 bases are TGCGCCAGCAGCAGGGACCGTAAGGTTAACAATGAGCAGTTCTTA. It yields the protein CASSRDRKVNNEQFL.